This T cell receptor (beta chain) derives from a study of T cell repertoires in cytomegalovirus infection. As for the study in general: Both a matching HLA type and CMV infection were indicated by public TCR beta signatures. Broader study findings: The ex vivo response showed dominance by HLA-C-restricted CMV-specific TCR beta clonotypes.

The CDR3 loop spans 16 amino acids. Germline CDR1 is SQVTM and CDR2 is ANQGSEA. Losses at the gene ends were 4 bases for V and 0 bases for J; bases not matched to a gene: 10. MiXCR, applied by TCRdb to the reads, yields one record per CDR3 protein. The sample has some 130,000 distinct CDR3 sequences, roughly 8.2% seen once. Ten or more counts support this clonotype. The antigen remains unidentified. This clonotype was sampled from a human donor in good health (CMV status not recorded). Some clones in this sample may be carry-over from other donors' samples. This sequence joins TRBV29-1 and TRBJ2-3; 7 nucleotides align to TRBD1. Sequencing used PBMCs. The CDR3 region is CSVGDRDLKSTDTQYF. CDR3 coding DNA: TGCAGCGTTGGAGACAGGGACCTAAAAAGCACAGATACGCAGTATTTT.